This T cell receptor beta chain derives from a study of shared clonotypes between healthy human individuals. Regarding this clone: Its matching antigen is unknown. Other DNA sequences from this sample encode an identical CDR3 as well.

Study-wide points: Sorted-subset samples were not fully sequenced, rarefaction indicated.

CD8 cells regarded as naive lacked CD45RO, were positively chosen for CCR7, and omitted terminally differentiated effector memory CD45RA+ cells. Across several immunoSEQ plates, the genomic DNA of each subset was split evenly. Profiled with immunoSEQ multiplex PCR; TCRdb holds only in-frame clones, not every one. Here the sample spans about 2.2 million clones, approximately 92% being singletons. Trimming cost V 4 bases and J 4 bases, with 4 bases left between them. CDR3 length: 11 amino acids. Germline CDR1 SGDLS, CDR2 YYNGEE. Sequenced: naive CD8+ T cells from PBMCs. The TCR comes from a man between 18 and 35 years old in good health. Some clones in this sample may be carry-over from other donors' samples. The chain joins TRBV9 to TRBJ2-3; D remains unclear. The CDR3, as DNA: TGTGCCAGCAGCTTATCAGATACGCAGTATTTT. Encoded protein: CASSLSDTQYF.